Listed below are T cell receptor beta chains from one sample, sequenced in a study of blood T cell repertoires in COVID-19. The data were produced by immunoSEQ multiplex PCR, yet TCRdb's version contains in-frame clones alone and is incomplete. The sample lists approximately 120,000 clones, roughly 91% occurring once. Sequenced sample: peripheral blood. These receptors originate from a human donor with acute or convalescent COVID-19. The donor label of this sample is uncertain. The CDR3 runs from the conserved cysteine through the conserved F or W. Each record gives: V gene, J gene, clone size, D gene, CDR3 DNA, CDR3 protein. The D gene is left open where the match is weak. Clone size, where shown, is once, few, many, or a class for clones that have expanded.

>TRBV28|TRBJ1-1|-|-
TGTGCCAGCACAAGGGGCGGAATGAACACTGAAGCTTTCTTT
CASTRGGMNTEAFF
>TRBV7-2|TRBJ2-5|-|-
TGTGCCAGCAGCCTGGACCAACGTGAGGGGACCCAGTACTTC
CASSLDQREGTQYF
>TRBV18|TRBJ1-2|-|TRBD1
TGTGCCAGCTCACCGGGACAGGAGCATGGCTACACCTTC
CASSPGQEHGYTF
>TRBV5-4|TRBJ1-6|-|TRBD1
TGTGCCAGCAGACCCAACCCAGGGGGAATAGGTTCACCCCTCCACTTT
CASRPNPGGIGSPLHF
>TRBV29-1|TRBJ1-5|-|TRBD1
TGCAGCGTAAAACACAGGGGAAGCAATCAGCCCCAGCATTTT
CSVKHRGSNQPQHF
>TRBV7-9|TRBJ1-2|-|-
TGTGCCAGCAGCTTGATCTCCAGGGATGGCTACACCTTC
CASSLISRDGYTF
>TRBV11-2|TRBJ1-6|-|-
TGTGCCAGCAGCTCAGGACAGAATTCACCCCTCCACTTT
CASSSGQNSPLHF
>TRBV28|TRBJ1-5|-|TRBD1
TGTGCCAGCAGGCGGGGACAGGGGGCGAAGGATCAGCCCCAGCATTTT
CASRRGQGAKDQPQHF
>TRBV7-3|TRBJ2-7|-|-
TGTGCCAGCAGCTTAGATTCACAGGGACCCTACGAGCAGTACTTC
CASSLDSQGPYEQYF
>TRBV6-5|TRBJ2-7|-|-
TGTGCCAGCAGTTCGGGTTTTGGCTCCTACGAGCAGTACTTC
CASSSGFGSYEQYF
>TRBV20-1|TRBJ1-2|-|TRBD1
TGCAGTGCTTACAGGGGACGGGGCTACACCTTC
CSAYRGRGYTF
>TRBV4-1|TRBJ2-7|few|-
TGCGCCAGCAGCCAAGCCCCTTCCCCGCACAGCTCCTACGAGCAGTACTTC
CASSQAPSPHSSYEQYF
>TRBV27|TRBJ1-6|-|TRBD1
TGTGCCAGCAGCACTGCCTGGGACAGGTCCGGTACCTATAATTCACCCCTCCACTTT
CASSTAWDRSGTYNSPLHF
>TRBV28|TRBJ1-1|-|-
TGTGCCAGCGTGCTAAGAGGCACTGAAGCTTTCTTT
CASVLRGTEAFF
>TRBV27|TRBJ2-7|-|-
TGTGCCAGCAGTTTATTCGGAGACTCCTACGAGCAGTACTTC
CASSLFGDSYEQYF
>TRBV11-2|TRBJ1-1|-|-
TGTGCCAGCAGTCGAGACACAGGGACCGATATGAACACTGAAGCTTTCTTT
CASSRDTGTDMNTEAFF
>TRBV9|TRBJ1-6|few|-
TGTGCCAGCAGCGCCCCTCCGGGACAATATTGGAATTCACCCCTCCACTTT
CASSAPPGQYWNSPLHF
>TRBV20-1|TRBJ1-5|-|-
TGCAGTGCTAGTGCGGGCAATCAGCCCCAGCATTTT
CSASAGNQPQHF
>TRBV5-6|TRBJ2-7|-|-
TGTGCCAGCAGCTTGTGGGCAGGCGAGCAGTACTTC
CASSLWAGEQYF
>TRBV18|TRBJ1-6|-|-
TGTGCCAGCGGTCAGGGGATAAGGTCACCCCTCCACTTT
CASGQGIRSPLHF
>TRBV6-6|TRBJ1-2|-|TRBD1
TGTGCCAGCAGTTACTCAGGGGGCGATGGCTACACCTTC
CASSYSGGDGYTF
>TRBV4-3|TRBJ2-7|-|-
TGCGCCAGCAGCCAACGTGCCGGGGCCTACGAGCAGTACTTC
CASSQRAGAYEQYF